One and the same sample provided the 26 T cell receptor beta chains below, sequenced in a study of cytomegalovirus exposure and HLA in healthy donors. PCR amplification relied on 60 Vbeta primers (plus 13 Jbeta primers). The assay was immunoSEQ multiplex PCR, and TCRdb's table has in-frame clones only and misses some. The table shows fewer than 200,000 clones, with roughly 84% occurring only once. The sequenced material came from PBMCs. Every receptor here comes from a male donor in good health and CMV-seronegative.

The gene calls are TRBV7-5 and TRBJ2-1; the table assigns TRBD1, which was not confirmed against the DNA. TRBV7-5 is labeled a pseudogene. The CDR3 is 19 residues long. DNA of the CDR3: TGTGCCAGAAGCCCTAGGGGTAGACTTTCTGCGGACTCCTACAATGAGCAGTTCTTC. It encodes CARSPRGRLSADSYNEQFF.

The V and J genes are TRBV2 and TRBJ1-4, with D hard to call. Germline V lookup: CDR1 SNHLY, CDR2 FYNNEI. Between the trimmed V and J ends, which lost 0 bases and 5 bases, there was a span of 13 bases. This CDR3 has 16 residues. The CDR3 sequence is CASSEALPSTNEKLFF. In DNA, the CDR3 is TGTGCCAGCAGTGAAGCGCTCCCCTCTACGAATGAAAAACTGTTTTTT.

The chain joins TRBV19 to TRBJ1-4, with TRBD1 matching over 8 bases. J lost 8 bases, V lost 7 bases, and 6 bases had no gene match. The V gene's germline CDR1 is LNHDA and CDR2 SQIVND (reference sequence). The CDR3 consists of 13 residues. Here the CDR3 reads CASTGRGLEKLFF. The CDR3 DNA is TGTGCCAGTACCGGCAGGGGGCTCGAAAAACTGTTTTTT.

This clone was counted a few times. The chain employs TRBV18 and TRBJ2-7, with D unresolved. Germline loops: CDR1 KGHSH, CDR2 LQKENI. The CDR3 loop spans 12 amino acids. Trimming removed 2 bases at V and 4 bases at J, with 6 bases between. The CDR3 coding sequence is TGTGCCAGCTCACCAGTAGCATACGAGCAGTACTTC. This codes for CASSPVAYEQYF. The full variable domain, rest sourced from reference TRBV18 and TRBJ2-7, is NAGVMQNPRHLVRRRGQEARLRCSPMKGHSHVYWYRQLPEEGLKFMVYLQKENIIDESGMPKERFSAEFPKEGPSILRIQQVVRGDSAAYFCASSPVAYEQYFGPGTRLTVT.

V usage is TRBV6-6 and J usage is TRBJ1-1; TRBD1 is a possible D gene (6 bases). The CDR3 length is 15 residues. Germline loops: CDR1 MNHNY, CDR2 SVGAGI (reference sequence). Trimming took off 8 bases at V and 4 bases at J, with 20 bases between the two ends. The CDR3, as DNA: TGTGCCAGCGGTGACACGGGACACCCGGGCACTGAAGCTTTCTTT. Its translation: CASGDTGHPGTEAFF.

This sequence joins TRBV6-1 and TRBJ2-7; 8 nucleotides line up with TRBD2. After removal of 6 bases from V and 2 bases from J, the junction contained 9 bases not matched to a gene. This CDR3 spans 15 amino acids. The germline V gene encodes CDR1 MNHNS and CDR2 SASEGT. The CDR3 region is CASRPRGGPTYEQYF. CDR3 sequence (DNA): TGTGCCAGCAGACCTCGGGGGGGCCCCACCTACGAGCAGTACTTC.

V is TRBV30 and J is TRBJ2-3; tentatively, D is TRBD2 (5 bases). In germline, CDR1 is GTSNPN, CDR2 SVGIG (reference sequence). Trimming took off 4 bases at V and 1 base at J, with 18 bases between the two ends. This CDR3 is built from 16 residues. The CDR3 nucleotides are TGTGCCTGGAACCCGGACTGGGCTTCAGGCACAGATACGCAGTATTTT. This sequence encodes CAWNPDWASGTDTQYF.

The chain uses TRBV6-5 and TRBJ2-5; D might be TRBD1 (6 bases). This CDR3 has 16 residues. Trimming removed 2 bases from V and 5 bases from J, with 18 bases in between. In germline, CDR1 is MNHEY, CDR2 SVGAGI. CDR3 sequence reads: CASSYGGRGIRETQYF. In DNA form, the CDR3 reads TGTGCCAGCAGTTACGGGGGCAGGGGTATCCGTGAGACCCAGTACTTC.

The chain combines TRBV11-1 with TRBJ2-7; 9 bases line up with TRBD1. J lost 3 bases, V lost 5 bases, and 5 bases had no gene match. Germline values: CDR1 SGHAT, CDR2 FQDESV (reference sequence). The CDR3 extends over 14 amino acids. CDR3 in DNA: TGTGCCAGCAGCCGACAGGGGGAGATCTACGAGCAGTACTTC. It codes for CASSRQGEIYEQYF. The variable domain in full, completed from reference TRBV11-1 and TRBJ2-7, reads EAEVAQSPRYKITEKSQAVAFWCDPISGHATLYWYRQILGQGPELLVQFQDESVVDDSQLPKDRFSAERLKGVDSTLKIQPAELGDSAMYLCASSRQGEIYEQYFGPGTRLTVT.

This rearrangement joins TRBV5-4 to TRBJ2-3, with 11 nucleotides matching TRBD2. The J segment lost 0 bases and the V segment lost 2 bases, leaving 5 bases of the junction unmatched. The length of the CDR3 is 17 residues. CDR1 SGHNT and CDR2 YYREEE come from the germline V gene (reference sequence). The CDR3 sequence is CASSLTSGGTSTDTQYF. As DNA, the CDR3 is TGTGCCAGCAGCTTAACTAGCGGGGGTACTAGCACAGATACGCAGTATTTT.

The gene calls are TRBV6-4 and TRBJ1-1; no clear D. Germline V lookup: CDR1 MRHNA, CDR2 SNTAGT. Trimming cost V 3 bases and J 1 base, with 6 bases left between them. The CDR3 is made up of 13 amino acids. CDR3 sequence reads: CASSELANTEAFF. CDR3 sequence (DNA): TGTGCCAGCAGTGAATTGGCGAACACTGAAGCTTTCTTT.

The chain links TRBV5-8 to TRBJ2-3; maybe TRBD1 (5 bases). The V gene's germline CDR1 is SGHTS and CDR2 YDEGEE. The CDR3 spans 12 residues. The V end lost 5 bases, the J end lost 6 bases, and 10 bases lay between the germline ends. CDR3 in amino acids: CASSLWGDTQYF. CDR3 sequence (DNA): TGTGCCAGCAGTTTATGGGGCGATACGCAGTATTTT.

This clone was counted between two and nine times. The gene calls are TRBV9 and TRBJ1-3; TRBD1 might be the D (5 bases). CDR1 SGDLS and CDR2 YYNGEE come from the germline V gene. This CDR3 has 14 residues. Trimming removed 4 bases from V and 1 base from J, with 9 bases in between. The CDR3 bases are TGTGCCAGCAGCCCAACAGGTTCTGGAAACACCATATATTTT. Its protein is CASSPTGSGNTIYF.

This clone has a handful of counts. V is TRBV19 and J is TRBJ2-1; TRBD1 matches at 9 bases. V dropped 5 bases and J dropped 4; count of bases not matched to a gene: 9. The CDR3 sequence is 16 residues long. The germline CDR1 and CDR2 sequences are LNHDA and SQIVND (reference sequence). The CDR3 region is CASSFQGGQGYNEQFF. CDR3 DNA: TGTGCCAGTAGTTTTCAAGGAGGACAGGGGTACAATGAGCAGTTCTTC.

This clone turned up a few times. The chain carries TRBV2 and TRBJ1-1, with 10 bases aligning to TRBD1. CDR3 length: 13 residues. The V gene end was trimmed by 11 bases and the J gene end by 0 bases; junction bases not matched to a gene: 3. Germline V gene data show CDR1 as SNHLY and CDR2 as FYNNEI. In nucleotides, the CDR3 is TGTGCCGGCGGGACAGGGGTGAACACTGAAGCTTTCTTT. Amino acids: CAGGTGVNTEAFF.

The V and J genes are TRBV11-2 and TRBJ1-3; D is unclear. CDR1 SGHAT and CDR2 FQNNGV come from the germline V gene. Trimming left V 6 bases short and J 0 bases short, with 18 bases between. The CDR3 consists of 17 residues. Written as DNA, the CDR3 is TGTGCCAGCAGACCTGGCAATGGCCGCCACTCTGGAAACACCATATATTTT. The encoded protein is CASRPGNGRHSGNTIYF.

The chain uses TRBV11-2 and TRBJ2-1; 9 nucleotides line up with TRBD2. Germline V gene sequence: CDR1 SGHAT, CDR2 FQNNGV. CDR3 size: 16 residues. Unmatched junction bases numbered 1, after V lost 1 base and J lost 0 bases. The CDR3 region has the DNA TGTGCCAGCAGCTTAGGGCGGGAGGGCTCCTACAATGAGCAGTTCTTC. This translates into CASSLGREGSYNEQFF.

The chain couples TRBV27 to TRBJ2-5; the match to TRBD2 covers 7 bases. The DNA end is a closer match to TRBJ2-7, so the J assignment may be wrong. The CDR3 loop spans 15 amino acids. Per the germline V gene, CDR1 is MNHEY and CDR2 is SMNVEV (reference sequence). In nucleotides, the CDR3 is TGTGCCAGCAGTTACGCGGGGACTACCCCCTACGAGCAGTACTTC. The encoded protein is CASSYAGTTPYEQYF.

This clone was seen only once. The V call is TRBV5-4, the J call TRBJ1-5; D gene ambiguous. V lost 3 bases and J 1 base, leaving 20 bases between the germline ends. From germline, CDR1 is SGHNT and CDR2 YYREEE (reference sequence). This CDR3 contains 18 residues. The CDR3 region is CASSSIPPDGQSNQPQHF. Here the CDR3 DNA reads TGTGCCAGCAGCTCCATCCCCCCTGATGGGCAGAGCAATCAGCCCCAGCATTTT.

With respect to this clone: The sample contains more than one DNA sequence encoding this CDR3. J is TRBJ2-1 and V is TRBV6-4, with 8 nucleotides matching TRBD2. The CDR3 spans 13 residues. The V gene's germline CDR1 is MRHNA and CDR2 SNTAGT. The V and J ends lost 5 bases and 3 bases, in that order; junction bases with no gene match: 0. Here the CDR3 reads CASSSGSYNEQFF. In DNA, the CDR3 is TGTGCCAGCAGTAGCGGGAGCTACAATGAGCAGTTCTTC.

CDR3 nucleotides: TGTGCCAGCAGCTTAAGTGTAGGGGGCGAGCAGTACTTC. Residues: CASSLSVGGEQYF. The gene calls are TRBV7-9 and TRBJ2-7; D is possibly TRBD1 (6 bases). Germline CDR1 is SEHNR and CDR2 is FQNEAQ (reference sequence). Trimming removed 2 bases from V and 6 bases from J, with 11 bases in between. The CDR3 is 13 amino acids.

This clone was seen just once. The J gene is TRBJ2-7, the V gene TRBV9, with 7 bases identical to TRBD2. Germline CDR1 SGDLS, CDR2 YYNGEE. J was trimmed by 0 bases and V by 4 bases; bases with no gene match: 4. The length of the CDR3 is 14 residues. CDR3: CASSPRGDSYEQYF. Here the CDR3 DNA reads TGTGCCAGCAGCCCCCGGGGGGACTCCTACGAGCAGTACTTC.

V and J are TRBV11-3 and TRBJ2-7; 9 nucleotides match TRBD1. The CDR3 is 16 amino acids. CDR1 is SGHNT, CDR2 YENEEA, per germline. The J segment lost 5 bases and the V segment lost 4 bases, leaving 12 bases of the junction unmatched. The CDR3 DNA reads as TGTGCCAGCAGCTCGAGGGTACAGGGGGCTATGGACGAGCAGTACTTC. Translating it yields CASSSRVQGAMDEQYF.

This clone was detected a few times. The CDR3 spells CASSAQGLAGMETQYF. The CDR3 DNA reads TGTGCCAGCAGCGCCCAAGGTCTAGCGGGGATGGAGACCCAGTACTTC. The genes are TRBV9 and TRBJ2-5, with TRBD2 matching over 9 bases. The V gene end was trimmed by 3 bases and the J gene end by 5 bases; junction bases not matched to a gene: 11. CDR1 SGDLS and CDR2 YYNGEE come from the germline V gene. This CDR3 has 16 amino acids.

This clone was picked up one time. The chain employs TRBV28 and TRBJ1-1, with D perhaps matching TRBD1 (6 bases). The CDR3 totals 13 residues. V was pared by 5 bases and J by 10 bases, with 17 bases between. Germline V gene sequence: CDR1 MDHEN, CDR2 SYDVKM. CDR3 sequence reads: CASSITGTYLAFF. The CDR3 DNA reads TGTGCCAGCAGTATTACCGGGACATACTTAGCTTTCTTT.

The chain joins TRBV7-9 to TRBJ2-5, with 7 bases matching TRBD2. Germline V CDR1 and CDR2: SEHNR, FQNEAQ (reference sequence). The CDR3 loop spans 15 amino acids. With 5 bases clipped from V and 5 bases from J, the junction kept 11 bases outside the gene matches. CDR3: CASSAGAGGMETQYF. DNA for the CDR3: TGTGCCAGCAGCGCGGGAGCCGGAGGGATGGAGACCCAGTACTTC.